The rows below give T cell receptor beta chains drawn from one sample of a study of control samples from healthy donors and cancer patients. Sequencing used immunoSEQ multiplex PCR; TCRdb keeps in-frame clones, though not all of them. This table holds about 83,000 clones, roughly 91% found once. The sequencing sample was made of blood. These receptors were obtained from a man aged 45-60 years in good health. Both conserved end residues are part of each CDR3. The D gene is left open where the match is weak. The listing skips clone size in some rows; elsewhere it reads once, few, many or a size class.

.	.	TRBV7-2	TRBJ1-5	TGTGCCAGCAGCTTAGGGACCTTCAATCAGCCCCAGCATTTT	CASSLGTFNQPQHF
once	TRBD1	TRBV7-2	TRBJ2-2	TGTGCCAGCAGCCAGAGACAGGGTAACTCCGGGGAGCTGTTTTTT	CASSQRQGNSGELFF
.	.	TRBV7-2	TRBJ2-6	TGTGCCAGCAGCATTGTGGGGGGCAGCTCTGGGGCCAACGTCCTGACTTTC	CASSIVGGSSGANVLTF
.	.	TRBV27	TRBJ1-3	TGTGCCAGCAGTTTCCGGGCTGGAAACACCATATATTTT	CASSFRAGNTIYF
.	.	TRBV3-1/TRBV3-2	TRBJ1-6	TGTGCCAGCAGCCAAGCCAGCGTGTATAATTCACCCCTCCACTTT	CASSQASVYNSPLHF
.	.	TRBV24-1	TRBJ1-5	TGTGCCACCAGTGATGCAGGGACGGTCCAGCCCCAGCATTTT	CATSDAGTVQPQHF
.	.	TRBV19	TRBJ2-1	TGTGCCAGTAGTATAGGACAGGGACTCTCCTACAATGAGCAGTTCTTC	CASSIGQGLSYNEQFF
.	.	TRBV5-1	TRBJ1-1	TGCGCCAGCAGCTTTTTGGTGAGGGACACTGAAGCTTTCTTT	CASSFLVRDTEAFF
.	TRBD2	TRBV10-1	TRBJ2-1	TGCGCCAGCAGCCTAACTAGCGGGATCACCGATGAGCAGTTCTTC	CASSLTSGITDEQFF
.	.	TRBV30	TRBJ1-4	TGTGCCGCCCTAGAGGGGTCGGGGGAAAAACTGTTTTTT	CAALEGSGEKLFF
.	TRBD1	TRBV10-3	TRBJ1-1	TGTGCCATAACGGGACAGGGAAGCACTGAAGCTTTCTTT	CAITGQGSTEAFF
.	.	TRBV19	TRBJ1-2	TGTGCCAGTAGTATACCCAACGAACCGTATGGCTACACCTTC	CASSIPNEPYGYTF
.	.	TRBV30	TRBJ2-7	TGTGCCTGGAGTCCCGGCGAGAGGGAGCAGTACTTC	CAWSPGEREQYF
.	TRBD1	TRBV19	TRBJ2-3	TGTGCCAGTACAGGGGGTACAGATACGCAGTATTTT	CASTGGTDTQYF
.	TRBD2	TRBV5-1	TRBJ2-2	TGCGCCAGCAGCTTGGGCGGGGGACCGAACACCGGGGAGCTGTTTTTT	CASSLGGGPNTGELFF
.	TRBD1	TRBV5-1	TRBJ2-5	TGCGCCAGCAGCTTGGGCCGGGACAGGGGGGAGACCCAGTACTTC	CASSLGRDRGETQYF
.	.	TRBV19	TRBJ1-1	TGTGCCAGTAGTACGTACCCGGGGGGGTACCAGGAAGCTTTCTTT	CASSTYPGGYQEAFF
.	TRBD1	TRBV19	TRBJ1-2	TGTGCCAGTAGTGACAGGGTTGCTGGCTACACCTTC	CASSDRVAGYTF
.	.	TRBV30	TRBJ2-6	TGTGCCTGGAATTGGTACCCTGGGGCCAACATCCTGACTTTC	CAWNWYPGANILTF
few	.	TRBV6-1	TRBJ2-6	TGTGCCAGCAGTGAGGACAGCTCTGGGGCCAACGTCCTGACTTTC	CASSEDSSGANVLTF
once	.	TRBV6-5	TRBJ1-6	TGTGCCAGCAGTTACGGCCCCCGGGAGGTGACACCCCTCCACTTT	CASSYGPREVTPLHF
once	.	TRBV6-1	TRBJ1-1	TGTGCCAGCAGTGAAGATCTGGCTTCCACTGAAGCTTTCTTT	CASSEDLASTEAFF
.	TRBD1	TRBV18	TRBJ1-2	TGTGCCAGCTCACCGGACAGGGGAAAAGGCTACACCTTC	CASSPDRGKGYTF
.	TRBD1	TRBV5-4	TRBJ1-1	TGTGCCAGCAGCTGGATGGGACAGACGAACACTGAAGCTTTCTTT	CASSWMGQTNTEAFF
once	.	TRBV20-1	TRBJ2-7	TGCAGTGCTAGTAACAGGGTTTTTTCTTTTGTGCAGTACTTC	CSASNRVFSFVQYF
.	TRBD1	TRBV19	TRBJ2-4	TGTGCCAGTAGTATGGGGACAGGGTTGATCACCAAAAACATTCAGTACTTC	CASSMGTGLITKNIQYF
.	TRBD1	TRBV5-6	TRBJ2-7	TGTGCCAGCAGTGACAGGGTGTCCTACGAGCAGTACTTC	CASSDRVSYEQYF
.	.	TRBV2	TRBJ1-2	TGTGCCAGCAGGACGGGGACGGACTATGGCTACACCTTC	CASRTGTDYGYTF
.	TRBD1	TRBV10-2	TRBJ1-5	TGCGCCAGCAGTGAGTCTGGGACAGGGAATCAGCCCCAGCATTTT	CASSESGTGNQPQHF
.	TRBD2	TRBV7-9	TRBJ2-7	TGTGCCAGCAGCCCCAGTCGGCTAGCGGGTTCCTACGAGCAGTACTTC	CASSPSRLAGSYEQYF
.	.	TRBV10-3	TRBJ1-6	TGTGCCATCAGCCAAGACAGGCGCGGATCACCCCTCCACTTT	CAISQDRRGSPLHF
.	TRBD1	TRBV19	TRBJ1-5	TGTGCCACCACCCGGGACAGGGCTAATCAGCCCCAGCATTTT	CATTRDRANQPQHF
.	TRBD2	TRBV3-1/TRBV3-2	TRBJ2-3	TGTGCCAGCAGCCATACTAGCGGGGGGATAGGGGCTACGCAGTATTTT	CASSHTSGGIGATQYF
.	TRBD1	TRBV9	TRBJ1-1	TGTGCCAGCAGCGTAGCTGGACAGGGGGTACAAACTGAAGCTTTCTTT	CASSVAGQGVQTEAFF
.	.	TRBV11-3	TRBJ2-3	TGTGCCAGCAGCTTAAGGTCGACAGATACGCAGTATTTT	CASSLRSTDTQYF
few	.	TRBV2	TRBJ1-5	TGTGCCAGCAGTGAGCGCGGGTCGGAAAATCAGCCCCAGCATTTT	CASSERGSENQPQHF
once	TRBD1	TRBV10-2	TRBJ1-1	TGCGCCAGCCGAAAACCCGGGACAGCCTACACTGAAGCTTTCTTT	CASRKPGTAYTEAFF
.	.	TRBV5-1	TRBJ2-5	TGCGCCAGCAGTCTTGAAGGCCAAGAGACCCAGTACTTC	CASSLEGQETQYF
few	TRBD2	TRBV7-8	TRBJ2-7	TGTGCCAGCCAAGCGGAGCGGGGCTCCTACGAGCAGTACTTC	CASQAERGSYEQYF
.	.	TRBV6-6	TRBJ2-1	TGTGCCAGCAACCCGGGGGGACAACGTCTGAACAATGAGCAGTTCTTC	CASNPGGQRLNNEQFF
.	.	TRBV19	TRBJ2-2	TGTGCCAGTAGTATAGTCCACACCGGGGAGCTGTTTTTT	CASSIVHTGELFF
.	TRBD1	TRBV7-2	TRBJ2-2	TGTGCCAGCAGCGGACAGGGGGCGGTCGGGGAGCTGTTTTTT	CASSGQGAVGELFF
.	.	TRBV9	TRBJ1-3	TGTGCCAGCAGCGTTGGAAACATCATATATTTT	CASSVGNIIYF
.	TRBD1	TRBV27	TRBJ1-2	TGTGCCAGCAGTTTACTGACGGACAGGGCCACTCTCTATGGCTACACCTTC	CASSLLTDRATLYGYTF
.	.	TRBV23-1	TRBJ2-7	TGCGCCAGCAAATTACGGGAGCAGTACTTC	CASKLREQYF
.	.	TRBV5-1	TRBJ2-1	TGCGCCAGCAGCTACTTAGGTACGGGTTTGCGTCCCAGCTCCTACAATGAGCAGTTCTTC	CASSYLGTGLRPSSYNEQFF
few	.	TRBV7-8	TRBJ1-1	TGTGCCAGCAGCCTCCACCAGGGTACCCGAACTGAAGCTTTCTTT	CASSLHQGTRTEAFF
.	TRBD1	TRBV14	TRBJ1-6	TGTGCCAGCAGCCAAGGCGGACAGGGGGACTATAATTCACCCCTCCACTTT	CASSQGGQGDYNSPLHF
.	.	TRBV28	TRBJ2-7	TGTGCCAGCAGTTTATTCCGGGGCTACGAGCAGTACTTC	CASSLFRGYEQYF
.	TRBD2	TRBV3-1/TRBV3-2	TRBJ2-4	TGTGCCAGCAGCCAAGAGGGGGGGAGGAGAAACATTCAGTACTTC	CASSQEGGRRNIQYF
.	TRBD1	TRBV5-1	TRBJ1-2	TGCGCCAGCAGCCTGGGACAGAGCTATGGCTACACCTTC	CASSLGQSYGYTF